Listed here are 11 T cell receptor beta chains from one sample, sequenced in a study of technical replicates of blood from several donors. TCRdb's copy holds only in-frame clones and misses some; the assay was immunoSEQ multiplex PCR. Among some 94,000 clones listed, about 95% were seen once. The sequenced sample was T cells isolated from PBMCs. These receptors originate from a human donor in good health.

The chain links TRBV11-3 to TRBJ2-3; the D gene is possibly TRBD2 (6 bases). Germline V gives CDR1 SGHNT, CDR2 YENEEA. Trimming removed 6 bases at V and 1 base at J, with 14 bases between. The CDR3 extends over 15 amino acids. The CDR3 DNA sequence: TGTGCCAGCAGGATTGGACTATCGGGCACAGATACGCAGTATTTT. Its translation: CASRIGLSGTDTQYF.

The chain carries TRBV6-1 and TRBJ1-1; D unclear. This CDR3 has 12 amino acids. Germline V gene lookup returns CDR1 MNHNS and CDR2 SASEGT. V lost 9 bases and J lost 12, with 20 bases in between. The CDR3 loop reads CASQDRAAGTFF. The CDR3, as DNA: TGTGCCAGTCAAGATCGGGCCGCGGGGACTTTCTTT.

CDR3 bases: TGTGCCAGCAGCCAAGATTTAGACAGGGGTCATCAGCCCCAGCATTTT. Protein sequence: CASSQDLDRGHQPQHF. The chain combines TRBV4-2 with TRBJ1-5, with TRBD1 matching over 8 bases. There are 16 residues in the CDR3. Germline V gene lookup returns CDR1 LGHNA and CDR2 YNFKEQ. The trim removed 0 bases at V and 5 bases at J, leaving 6 bases unmatched.

The genes are TRBV6-1 and TRBJ1-1; tentative D call: TRBD1 (5 bases). Germline CDR1 is MNHNS and CDR2 is SASEGT. This CDR3 contains 18 residues. Deletions cut 0 bases from V and 4 bases from J, with 21 bases between. The CDR3 here is CASSEASGHWKEFTEAFF. DNA of the CDR3: TGTGCCAGCAGTGAAGCATCAGGACATTGGAAGGAGTTCACTGAAGCTTTCTTT.

The gene calls are TRBV11-2 and TRBJ2-1, with TRBD2 matching 13 bases. The CDR3 length is 16 residues. Per the germline V gene, CDR1 is SGHAT and CDR2 is FQNNGV. V gave up 6 bases and J gave up 8 bases; unmatched junction bases: 10. The CDR3 sequence: CASRVGTSGISDEQFF. The CDR3 bases are TGTGCCAGCAGAGTTGGGACTAGCGGGATCAGCGATGAGCAGTTCTTC.

The chain links TRBV7-6 to TRBJ2-7; weak D call: TRBD2 (5 bases). The CDR3 totals 15 residues. Germline-derived CDR1 and CDR2 are SGHVS and FNYEAQ. Deletions cut 0 bases from V and 0 bases from J, with 9 bases between. Here the CDR3 reads CASSLASGNSYEQYF. CDR3 in DNA: TGTGCCAGCAGCTTAGCGAGCGGAAACTCCTACGAGCAGTACTTC.

This chain connects TRBV28 to TRBJ2-7, with a possible D match to TRBD2 (5 bases). This CDR3 region has 16 residues. V lost 5 bases and J 1 base, leaving 18 bases between the germline ends. The germline V gene encodes CDR1 MDHEN and CDR2 SYDVKM. The CDR3 here is CASSPYFDRRSYEQYF. For the CDR3, the DNA is TGTGCCAGCAGTCCATACTTCGATCGGAGGTCCTACGAGCAGTACTTC.

The gene calls are TRBV7-3 and TRBJ1-1, with 7 positions matching TRBD1. This CDR3 has 14 amino acids. CDR1 SGHTA and CDR2 FQGTGA come from the germline V gene. The V gene end was trimmed by 5 bases and the J gene end by 6 bases; junction bases not matched to a gene: 9. This CDR3 is CASSLGQDRSEAFF. In DNA, the CDR3 is TGTGCCAGCAGCCTAGGACAGGACCGTTCTGAAGCTTTCTTT.

V gene TRBV11-2 combines with J gene TRBJ2-7; D gene uncertain. The length of the CDR3 is 12 residues. V lost 5 bases and J lost 5, with 10 bases in between. Germline lookup yields CDR1 SGHAT and CDR2 FQNNGV. The CDR3 DNA follows: TGTGCCAGCAGCGGAGATCTCCACGAGCAGTACTTC. The encoded protein is CASSGDLHEQYF.

This clone occurred once. The chain recombines TRBV7-3 with TRBJ2-7, with D tentatively TRBD2 (6 bases). The CDR3 has 14 amino acids. CDR1 and CDR2 from the germline V gene are SGHTA and FQGTGA. V lost 5 bases and J 5 bases, leaving 16 bases between the germline ends. CDR3 amino acids: CASSRSGDLNEQYF. CDR3 nucleotides: TGTGCCAGCAGCCGCTCGGGAGACCTCAACGAGCAGTACTTC. Using reference TRBV7-3 and TRBJ2-7 for the parts outside the CDR3, the full variable domain is GAGVSQTPSNKVTEKGKYVELRCDPISGHTALYWYRQSLGQGPEFLIYFQGTGAADDSGLPNDRFFAVRPEGSVSTLKIQRTERGDSAVYLCASSRSGDLNEQYFGPGTRLTVT.

The genes are TRBV9 and TRBJ1-4; D perhaps matches TRBD1 (5 bases). CDR1 is SGDLS and CDR2 is YYNGEE in the germline V gene. Deletions cut 0 bases from V and 5 bases from J, with 11 bases between. This CDR3 comprises 15 residues. In DNA form, the CDR3 reads TGTGCCAGCAGCGTAGCAGGTGGACAAAATGAAAAACTGTTTTTT. Translation gives CASSVAGGQNEKLFF.